Listed here are 14 T cell receptor beta chains from one sample, sequenced in a study of quantifying T cell responses using KT2 cells. Across the study: TCR alpha and beta constant-region primers primed reverse transcription of RNA.

A single-stranded UMI oligo with SP2 sequence was ligated to cDNA 3' ends. An equimolar mix of RC1.1 and RC1.2 primed the beta chain across TRBC1 and TRBC2. TCRdb itself ran the UMI-ligation and nested PCR reads through MiXCR, one entry per CDR3 protein. The sample yields around 44,000 distinct CDR3 sequences, approximately 15% seen once. Source material: PBMCs spiked with cells of the T cell clone KT2. These receptor sequences come from a human donor.

This chain connects TRBV3-1 to TRBJ1-5, with D unresolved. Trimming cost V 4 bases and J 10 bases, with 20 bases left between them. The CDR3 covers 15 residues. Germline lookup yields CDR1 LGHDT and CDR2 YNNKEL (reference sequence). The CDR3 protein is CASSPSHSGRSPQHF. The CDR3 nucleotides are TGTGCCAGCAGCCCCTCCCACAGCGGAAGGTCTCCCCAGCATTTT.

The V call is TRBV3-1, the J call TRBJ2-5; 8 bases map to TRBD1. The ends lost 4 bases at V and 4 bases at J; junction bases unmatched: 11. There are 16 residues in the CDR3. Germline V gene data show CDR1 as LGHDT and CDR2 as YNNKEL (reference sequence). The DNA of the CDR3 is TGTGCCAGCAGCCCCTACCACTCTGGGACAGGAGAGACCCAGTACTTC. It specifies CASSPYHSGTGETQYF.

This rearrangement joins TRBV20-1 to TRBJ1-4, with TRBD1 matching 8 bases. V was pared by 5 bases and J by 2 bases, with 4 bases of the junction left unmatched. Germline lookup yields CDR1 DFQATT and CDR2 SNEGSKA (reference sequence). This CDR3 region has 14 residues. CDR3 loop: CSADGQGTNEKLFF. CDR3 DNA sequence: TGCAGTGCTGACGGACAGGGTACTAATGAAAAACTGTTTTTT.

This clonotype was counted at least ten times. The chain couples TRBV20-1 to TRBJ2-7, with 7 bases aligning to TRBD2. After removal of 7 bases from V and 0 bases from J, the junction contained 6 bases not matched to a gene. Germline assignment: CDR1 DFQATT and CDR2 SNEGSKA (reference sequence). The CDR3 spans 13 residues. Here the CDR3 reads CSVESGVSYEQYF. CDR3 nucleotide sequence: TGCAGTGTGGAGAGCGGGGTCTCCTACGAGCAGTACTTC.

This clonotype was counted between two and nine times. V is TRBV7-2 and J is TRBJ2-3; D remains unclear. The CDR3 consists of 16 residues. The V gene's germline CDR1 is SGHTA and CDR2 FQGNSA. V gave up 1 base and J gave up 0 bases, with 11 bases separating them. CDR3 nucleotide sequence: TGTGCCAGCAGCTTAGGTGGATTTGCTAGCACAGATACGCAGTATTTT. Translated: CASSLGGFASTDTQYF.

In its sample, this clonotype was seen a few times. This rearrangement joins TRBV7-9 to TRBJ2-1, with 12 positions matching TRBD1. This CDR3 is built from 17 residues. The trim removed 1 base at V and 9 bases at J, leaving 10 bases unmatched. Per the germline V gene, CDR1 is SEHNR and CDR2 is FQNEAQ (reference sequence). The CDR3 is CASSLVGGQGASGEQFF. CDR3 in DNA: TGTGCCAGCAGCTTAGTTGGGGGACAGGGGGCATCGGGTGAGCAGTTCTTC.

The rearrangement joins TRBV6-6 to TRBJ1-3; a weak D match, TRBD1 (5 bases). Germline CDR1 is MNHNY and CDR2 is SVGAGI (reference sequence). The length of the CDR3 is 13 residues. Trimming stripped 8 bases from V and 7 bases from J, with 15 bases between. CDR3 residues: CASHREGPNTIYF. CDR3 DNA: TGTGCCAGCCACCGGGAGGGGCCGAACACCATATATTTT.

This clonotype was detected many times. This chain connects TRBV5-5 to TRBJ2-2; no clear D. The germline CDR1 and CDR2 sequences are SGHKS and YYEKEE (reference sequence). This CDR3 comprises 16 residues. V was cut by 1 base and J by 0 bases, with 10 bases left in between. CDR3 nucleotides: TGTGCCAGCAGCTTGAATCAGGACCCGAACACCGGGGAGCTGTTTTTT. Protein product: CASSLNQDPNTGELFF.

The rearrangement uses TRBV11-2 and TRBJ2-7; no clear D gene. V lost 5 bases, J lost 4 bases, and 18 bases lay in between. The germline V gene has CDR1 SGHAT and CDR2 FQNNGV. The CDR3 is made up of 15 amino acids. CDR3 nucleotides: TGTGCCAGCAGCGACGAGTTGAGAGTCGGGTACGAGCAGTACTTC. Its translation is CASSDELRVGYEQYF.

The J gene is TRBJ2-3, the V gene TRBV6-5, with 7 nucleotides matching TRBD2. Germline V gives CDR1 MNHEY, CDR2 SVGAGI. V was pared by 5 bases and J by 6 bases, with 5 bases of the junction left unmatched. The CDR3 has 13 amino acids. The CDR3 sequence is CASSQRREDTQYF. Here the CDR3 DNA reads TGTGCCAGCAGTCAACGGCGGGAGGATACGCAGTATTTT.

This clonotype was observed at least ten times. The J gene is TRBJ2-3, the V gene TRBV3-1; TRBD1 matches at 8 bases. The CDR3 sequence is 14 residues long. V lost 5 bases, J lost 1 base, and 2 bases stayed unmatched. Germline V lookup: CDR1 LGHDT, CDR2 YNNKEL (reference sequence). This CDR3 reads CASSGTGRTDTQYF. The CDR3 nucleotides read TGTGCCAGCAGCGGGACAGGACGCACAGATACGCAGTATTTT.

With respect to this clonotype: This could be a read error, since a much larger clone is one nucleotide away. This chain links TRBV20-1 with TRBJ2-3, with 7 bases lining up with TRBD1. V lost 6 bases, J lost 1 base, and 1 base stayed unmatched. Germline CDR1 reads DFQATT; CDR2 reads SNEGSKA (reference sequence). The CDR3 consists of 12 residues. CDR3 region: CSAGQCTDTQYF. In DNA, the CDR3 is TGCAGTGCGGGACAGTGCACAGATACGCAGTATTTT.

This clonotype was counted ten times or more. V and J are TRBV12-3 or TRBV12-4 and TRBJ2-6; D not certain. CDR3 size: 14 residues. V gave up 7 bases and J gave up 1 base, with 8 bases separating them. The CDR3 coding sequence is TGTGCCAGCAAGCCGTGGTCTGGGGCCAACGTCCTGACTTTC. Translating gives CASKPWSGANVLTF.

J is TRBJ1-2 and V is TRBV3-1; perhaps TRBD1 as D (6 bases). Trimming removed 0 bases at V and 4 bases at J, with 9 bases between. This CDR3 comprises 14 residues. CDR1 LGHDT and CDR2 YNNKEL come from the germline V gene (reference sequence). This CDR3 is CASSQELTGYGYTF. DNA of the CDR3: TGTGCCAGCAGCCAAGAGCTGACAGGCTATGGCTACACCTTC.